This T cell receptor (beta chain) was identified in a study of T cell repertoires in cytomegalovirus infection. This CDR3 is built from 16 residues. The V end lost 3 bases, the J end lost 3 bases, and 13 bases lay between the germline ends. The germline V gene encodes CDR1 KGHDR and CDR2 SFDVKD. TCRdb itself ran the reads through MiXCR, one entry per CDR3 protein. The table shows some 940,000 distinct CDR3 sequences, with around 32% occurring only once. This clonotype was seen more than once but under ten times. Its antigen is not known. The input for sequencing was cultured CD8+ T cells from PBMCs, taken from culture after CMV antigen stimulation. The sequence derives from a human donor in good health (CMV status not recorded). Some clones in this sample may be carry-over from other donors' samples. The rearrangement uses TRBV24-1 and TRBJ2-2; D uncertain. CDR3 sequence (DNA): TGTGCCACCAGTGATACCCGCGGTCCGGACACCGGGGAGCTGTTTTTT. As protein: CATSDTRGPDTGELFF.